Below, 4 T cell receptor beta chains from the same sample are listed, as sequenced in a study of blood T cells in healthy people across ages. The authors ran a second PCR of roughly 6 to 12 cycles using a sample-barcoded 5' primer and a J-beta primer mix. TCRdb re-analysed the 5' RACE reads in MiXCR, keeping a single row per CDR3 protein. The data show some 700,000 distinct CDR3 sequences, with 35% to 45% seen just once and 20% to 25% held by the top ten. Sequenced sample: blood. The source is a woman between 55 and 75 years old in good health.

The rearrangement joins TRBV6-1 to TRBJ1-2; no clear D gene. Germline CDR1 MNHNS, CDR2 SASEGT. This CDR3 contains 14 residues. V dropped 4 bases and J dropped 0 bases, with 9 bases sitting between them. CDR3 loop: CASSGGTANYGYTF. In DNA, the CDR3 is TGTGCCAGCAGTGGCGGTACAGCTAACTATGGCTACACCTTC.

This rearrangement joins TRBV5-1 to TRBJ1-1; maybe TRBD1 (5 bases). The V gene's germline CDR1 is SGHRS and CDR2 YFSETQ. V gave up 4 bases and J gave up 3 bases, with 10 bases separating them. CDR3 length equals 13 residues. This CDR3 reads CASSRDSYTEAFF. The CDR3 nucleotides read TGCGCCAGCAGCCGGGACTCCTACACTGAAGCTTTCTTT.

The genes are TRBV11-1 and TRBJ2-3, with D hard to call. This CDR3 contains 12 residues. V gave up 5 bases and J gave up 1 base, with 4 bases separating them. Germline-derived CDR1 and CDR2 are SGHAT and FQDESV (reference sequence). Written as DNA, the CDR3 is TGTGCCAGCAGCGACGGCACAGATACGCAGTATTTT. Protein product: CASSDGTDTQYF. The full variable domain, completed using reference TRBV11-1 and TRBJ2-3, is EAEVAQSPRYKITEKSQAVAFWCDPISGHATLYWYRQILGQGPELLVQFQDESVVDDSQLPKDRFSAERLKGVDSTLKIQPAELGDSAMYLCASSDGTDTQYFGPGTRLTVL.

The V call is TRBV14, the J call TRBJ1-6; D perhaps matches TRBD1 (6 bases). The CDR3 length is 14 residues. V was shortened by 1 base and J by 7 bases, with 8 bases between the two germline ends. The germline V gene has CDR1 SGHDN and CDR2 FVKESK. The CDR3 coding sequence is TGTGCCAGCAGCCAAGGCAGGGGCAATTCACCCCTCCACTTT. As protein: CASSQGRGNSPLHF.